The 18 T cell receptor beta chains reported below all come from one sample, sequenced in a study of human T cells and chemical hapten exposure. TCRdb used MiXCR to reprocess the RACE reads, holding one entry per CDR3 protein. The repertoire includes around 39,000 distinct CDR3 sequences, more than 6% of them detected once, and roughly 9% sits in the top ten. Stated time point: patch test 1, 2 weeks after DPC sensitization. Treatment in this sample: therapeutic diphenylcyclopropenone sensitization with weekly scalp DPC. The starting material, unfractionated whole blood, was used for total RNA extraction. Source: whole blood, taken in connection with sensitization to the hapten diphenylcyclopropenone (DPC). These receptor sequences come from a woman in her twenties or thirties with alopecia areata. Some clones in this sample may be carry-over from other donors' samples.

V is TRBV6-5 and J is TRBJ1-3; D is undetermined. CDR1 and CDR2 (germline): MNHEY, SVGAGI. The CDR3 totals 15 residues. V lost 5 bases and J lost 0, with 11 bases in between. Here the CDR3 reads CASSPDGASGNTIYF. Here the CDR3 DNA reads TGTGCCAGCAGTCCAGACGGTGCCTCTGGAAACACCATATATTTT.

The rearrangement joins TRBV5-4 to TRBJ1-6; D is perhaps TRBD1 (6 bases). Germline CDR1 and CDR2: SGHNT and YYREEE (reference sequence). The V and J ends lost 4 bases and 8 bases respectively, with 16 bases between them. The CDR3 has 15 residues. The DNA for the CDR3 is TGTGCCAGCAGCCCCTGGGAACAGGGTGATTCACCCCTCCACTTT. It codes for CASSPWEQGDSPLHF.

This clonotype was observed a few times. The chain couples TRBV7-2 to TRBJ1-6; D call uncertain. The CDR3 covers 18 residues. CDR1 is SGHTA and CDR2 is FQGNSA in the germline V gene. Trimming pared 5 bases from V and 2 bases from J, leaving 19 bases between. The DNA of the CDR3 is TGTGCCAGCAGCCTCGAGGGTCCGGGTTGGACCTATAATTCACCCCTCCACTTT. Its translation is CASSLEGPGWTYNSPLHF.

The rearrangement links TRBV30 to TRBJ2-3; 7 bases align to TRBD2. Unmatched junction bases numbered 1, after V lost 3 bases and J lost 4 bases. Germline V gene lookup returns CDR1 GTSNPN and CDR2 SVGIG (reference sequence). The CDR3 runs to 12 residues. As DNA, the CDR3 is TGTGCCTGGAGGACTAGCCCAGATACGCAGTATTTT. As protein: CAWRTSPDTQYF.

This clonotype was seen only a few times. V is TRBV5-5 and J is TRBJ1-5; TRBD1 aligns across 7 bases. The V gene's germline CDR1 is SGHKS and CDR2 YYEKEE (reference sequence). J was trimmed by 6 bases and V by 4 bases; bases with no gene match: 10. The CDR3 sequence is 15 residues long. The CDR3 nucleotides are TGTGCCAGCAGCCCTACAGGGGTTAGCGGTCAGCCCCAGCATTTT. The encoded protein is CASSPTGVSGQPQHF.

Many counts were recorded for this clonotype. The chain carries TRBV18 and TRBJ2-3; tentatively, D is TRBD1 (5 bases). CDR1 is KGHSH, CDR2 LQKENI, per germline. This CDR3 has 16 residues. V shed 3 bases and J shed 2 bases, with 15 bases lying between them. This chain's CDR3 is CASSPSDLTDTDTQYF. The CDR3 DNA reads TGTGCCAGCTCACCCTCTGACTTGACAGACACAGATACGCAGTATTTT. Combining the CDR3 with reference TRBV18 and TRBJ2-3 gives the whole variable domain NAGVMQNPRHLVRRRGQEARLRCSPMKGHSHVYWYRQLPEEGLKFMVYLQKENIIDESGMPKERFSAEFPKEGPSILRIQQVVRGDSAAYFCASSPSDLTDTDTQYFGPGTRLTVL.

This chain joins TRBV12-3 or TRBV12-4 and TRBJ1-3, with D perhaps matching TRBD1 (6 bases). The V gene lost 4 bases and the J gene lost 4 bases, with 14 bases spanning the gap. CDR3 size: 15 residues. The DNA for the CDR3 is TGTGCCAGCAGTTCACAGGAAGGGGGGGGAAACACCATATATTTT. As protein: CASSSQEGGGNTIYF.

This clonotype was observed a handful of times. The rearrangement links TRBV4-2 to TRBJ2-7, with unresolved D. The CDR3 length is 14 residues. The germline V gene has CDR1 LGHNA and CDR2 YNFKEQ. The V end was cut by 6 bases, the J end by 4 bases, with 16 bases between. The CDR3 DNA reads as TGTGCCAGCAGTCCCTCTGAGGTACTGTACGAGCAGTACTTC. As protein: CASSPSEVLYEQYF.

J is TRBJ2-7 and V is TRBV28; TRBD2 is a possible D gene (6 bases). The germline CDR1 and CDR2 sequences are MDHEN and SYDVKM. The CDR3 runs to 14 residues. The ends were cut back, 3 bases at V and 2 bases at J, with 11 bases in the middle. CDR3 sequence reads: CASSLEGLPYEQYF. The CDR3 DNA reads as TGTGCCAGCAGTTTGGAGGGGCTGCCCTACGAGCAGTACTTC. The entire variable domain, with the rest obtained from reference TRBV28 and TRBJ2-7, is as follows: DVKVTQSSRYLVKRTGEKVFLECVQDMDHENMFWYRQDPGLGLRLIYFSYDVKMKEKGDIPEGYSVSREKKERFSLILESASTNQTSMYLCASSLEGLPYEQYFGPGTRLTVT.

This clonotype was recorded a few times. The V gene is TRBV12-3 or TRBV12-4, the J gene TRBJ1-2; D is perhaps TRBD1 (5 bases). This CDR3 is 14 amino acids long. Between the trimmed V and J ends, which lost 1 base and 3 bases, there was a span of 9 bases. The DNA for the CDR3 is TGTGCCAGCAGTTTAGATCCAGGGTACTATGGCTACACCTTC. Residues: CASSLDPGYYGYTF.

V usage is TRBV3-1 and J usage is TRBJ2-2; D unresolved. V gave up 0 bases and J gave up 6 bases, with 8 bases separating them. The CDR3 spans 14 residues. Germline V gene lookup returns CDR1 LGHDT and CDR2 YNNKEL (reference sequence). The CDR3 protein is CASSQDFGPGELFF. The CDR3 DNA sequence: TGTGCCAGCAGCCAAGATTTCGGGCCCGGGGAGCTGTTTTTT.

This clonotype showed up just a few times. The J gene is TRBJ2-7, the V gene TRBV5-1; a weak D match, TRBD1 (5 bases). V was pared by 2 bases and J by 2 bases, with 11 bases between. Germline CDR1 SGHRS, CDR2 YFSETQ. This CDR3 contains 14 residues. CDR3 nucleotides: TGCGCCAGCAGCTTTTCCCCAGGGACCTACGAGCAGTACTTC. This translates into CASSFSPGTYEQYF. The variable domain in full, completed from reference TRBV5-1 and TRBJ2-7, reads KAGVTQTPRYLIKTRGQQVTLSCSPISGHRSVSWYQQTPGQGLQFLFEYFSETQRNKGNFPGRFSGRQFSNSRSEMNVSTLELGDSALYLCASSFSPGTYEQYFGPGTRLTVT.

About this clonotype: A much larger clone differs from this one at a single base, so this may be a read error. This chain joins TRBV9 and TRBJ1-5, with D uncertain. Looked up from germline, CDR1 is SGDLS and CDR2 is YYNGEE. This CDR3 has 14 amino acids. The CDR3 here is CGSSVGESNQPQHF. The CDR3 DNA sequence: TGTGGCAGCAGCGTTGGGGAGAGCAATCAGCCCCAGCATTTT.

This clonotype was counted ten times or more. The chain has TRBV6-2 or TRBV6-3 and TRBJ2-1, with 8 bases lining up with TRBD2. Germline-derived CDR1 and CDR2 are MNHEY and SVGEGT. The junction had 8 bases not matched to a gene; V was cut back by 7 bases and J by 12 bases. The CDR3 contains 12 residues. The CDR3 protein is CASTMTGGAQFF. The DNA of the CDR3 is TGTGCCAGCACTATGACCGGGGGGGCGCAGTTCTTC.

This clonotype was picked up many times. The chain carries TRBV6-5 and TRBJ1-1, with TRBD1 as a possible D gene (6 bases). This CDR3 is 14 amino acids long. The V gene lost 6 bases and the J gene lost 5 bases, with 16 bases spanning the gap. Germline CDR1 MNHEY, CDR2 SVGAGI. As DNA, the CDR3 is TGTGCCAGCAGAGAAGGGGGTTCGAAGACTGAAGCTTTCTTT. Protein: CASREGGSKTEAFF.

V and J are TRBV5-1 and TRBJ1-6; the match to TRBD1 covers 7 bases. The CDR3 runs to 15 residues. Trimming at V came to 0 bases and at J to 9 bases, leaving 6 bases not matched to a gene. The V gene's germline CDR1 is SGHRS and CDR2 YFSETQ. CDR3 in DNA: TGCGCCAGCAGCTTGGAACAGGGGCGAATTTCACCCCTCCACTTT. It is translated as CASSLEQGRISPLHF.

In its sample, this clonotype was seen many times. The genes are TRBV18 and TRBJ1-4, with D possibly being TRBD1 (6 bases). CDR3 length: 17 residues. CDR1 is KGHSH, CDR2 LQKENI, per germline. The V end lost 4 bases, the J end lost 3 bases, and 18 bases lay between the germline ends. The DNA of the CDR3 is TGTGCCAGCTCACAGACTCCAGGGGCTAAGGCTAATGAAAAACTGTTTTTT. Translated: CASSQTPGAKANEKLFF. Combining the CDR3 with reference TRBV18 and TRBJ1-4 gives the whole variable domain NAGVMQNPRHLVRRRGQEARLRCSPMKGHSHVYWYRQLPEEGLKFMVYLQKENIIDESGMPKERFSAEFPKEGPSILRIQQVVRGDSAAYFCASSQTPGAKANEKLFFGSGTQLSVL.

This clonotype was detected only a few times. This chain connects TRBV7-2 to TRBJ2-5; D call uncertain. Germline CDR1 SGHTA, CDR2 FQGNSA. The V and J ends lost 4 bases and 2 bases respectively, with 11 bases between them. This CDR3 is 14 amino acids long. The CDR3 coding sequence is TGTGCCAGCAGCTCAGACTCCAATCAAGAGACCCAGTACTTC. It is translated as CASSSDSNQETQYF.